This T cell receptor (beta chain) was profiled in a study of shared clonotypes between healthy human individuals. Concerning this clone: Its antigen is as yet unknown.

Study results and caveats: Between several donors, naive CD4 clonotypes were shared at a level of approximately 5%.

Profiled with immunoSEQ multiplex PCR; TCRdb holds only in-frame clones, not every one. The sample yields around 510,000 clones, 95% to 96% seen once. The CDR3 contains 14 residues. Deletions cut 4 bases from V and 8 bases from J, with 15 bases between. From germline, CDR1 is SGHTS and CDR2 YDEGEE. This receptor was taken from a woman younger than 45 in good health. Sequencing used naive CD4+ T cells sorted from blood. As for subset: CD45RA+ positively selected. The genes are TRBV5-8 and TRBJ1-4; D possibly corresponds to TRBD1 (5 bases). The CDR3 is CASSPRGWGEKLFF. In nucleotides, the CDR3 is TGTGCCAGCAGCCCCCGCGGGTGGGGCGAAAAACTGTTTTTT.